These 22 T cell receptor beta chains share one sample of origin, sequenced in a study of cytomegalovirus exposure and HLA in healthy donors. It was with 60 Vbeta and 13 Jbeta primers that the PCR ran. The method was immunoSEQ multiplex PCR; TCRdb's version includes in-frame clones alone and lacks a portion of them. This table holds some 140,000 clones. Sequencing input: PBMCs. The receptors come from a middle-aged woman in good health and CMV-seronegative.

The chain has TRBV5-6 and TRBJ1-2; tentative D call: TRBD1 (5 bases). From germline, CDR1 is SGHDT and CDR2 YYEEEE. Trimming stripped 0 bases from V and 1 base from J, with 13 bases between. The CDR3 is made up of 16 amino acids. CDR3 loop: CASSLGGGAHNYGYTF. CDR3 nucleotide sequence: TGTGCCAGCAGCTTGGGGGGCGGGGCCCATAACTATGGCTACACCTTC.

The chain is built from TRBV2 and TRBJ1-2, with 9 nucleotides matching TRBD1. Looked up from germline, CDR1 is SNHLY and CDR2 is FYNNEI. V was clipped by 4 bases and J by 3 bases; unmatched bases: 0. The CDR3 contains 13 residues. The CDR3 protein is CASSGTGDYGYTF. The CDR3 nucleotides read TGTGCCAGCAGTGGGACAGGGGACTATGGCTACACCTTC.

The gene calls are TRBV11-2 and TRBJ1-1; weak D call: TRBD1 (5 bases). Germline V gene sequence: CDR1 SGHAT, CDR2 FQNNGV. The CDR3 spans 17 residues. Trimming took 5 bases from V and 7 from J, leaving 26 bases between them. The DNA of the CDR3 is TGTGCCAGCAGCCGCCTCCAGGGTGGCCTCAGGTCGGGTGAAGCTTTCTTT. It is translated as CASSRLQGGLRSGEAFF.

Written as DNA, the CDR3 is TGTGCCAGCAGTGAACAGGGGTACACCGGGGAGCTGTTTTTT. It yields the protein CASSEQGYTGELFF. The chain joins TRBV2 to TRBJ2-2; D might be TRBD1 (6 bases). The CDR3 covers 14 residues. V lost 2 bases and J lost 3, with 7 bases in between. Germline V gene lookup returns CDR1 SNHLY and CDR2 FYNNEI. The variable domain in full, with the rest retrieved from reference TRBV2 and TRBJ2-2, is EPEVTQTPSHQVTQMGQEVILRCVPISNHLYFYWYRQILGQKVEFLVSFYNNEISEKSEIFDDQFSVERPDGSNFTLKIRSTKLEDSAMYFCASSEQGYTGELFFGEGSRLTVL.

Turning to this clone: Other DNA sequences within the sample encode an identical CDR3. This chain links TRBV7-9 with TRBJ2-6; 9 bases are a match to TRBD1. This CDR3 has 19 amino acids. The V and J ends lost 4 bases and 1 base, in that order; junction bases with no gene match: 11. In germline, CDR1 is SEHNR, CDR2 FQNEAQ (reference sequence). Written as DNA, the CDR3 is TGTGCCAGCAGCTGGGGGGAGGGACAGGGCAGGTCTGGGGCCAACGTCCTGACTTTC. Its protein product is CASSWGEGQGRSGANVLTF.

DNA for the CDR3: TGTGCCAGCAGGGGCGCAGCCTCTTCTAATTCACCCCTCCACTTT. The encoded protein is CASRGAASSNSPLHF. This chain uses TRBV6-5 with TRBJ1-6; no definite D call. Germline-derived CDR1 and CDR2 are MNHEY and SVGAGI. The CDR3 totals 15 residues. Trimming left V 6 bases short and J 6 bases short, with 15 bases between.

CDR3 in amino acids: CASSLEGTDRGGELFF. The CDR3 region has the DNA TGCGCCAGCAGCTTGGAAGGGACAGACAGGGGCGGGGAGCTGTTTTTT. The J gene is TRBJ2-2, the V gene TRBV5-1; TRBD1 matches at 8 bases. Germline V CDR1 and CDR2: SGHRS, YFSETQ. CDR3 length: 16 residues. V lost 0 bases to trimming and J lost 7 bases; unmatched junction nucleotides: 8.

The chain recombines TRBV18 with TRBJ2-7; D is unclear. The germline V and J ends were trimmed by 2 bases and 2 bases, with 7 bases remaining between them. This CDR3 spans 13 amino acids. Germline CDR1 KGHSH, CDR2 LQKENI. The CDR3: CASSPGLTYEQYV. DNA of the CDR3: TGTGCCAGCTCACCAGGGCTAACCTACGAGCAGTACGTC.

The chain is built from TRBV6-1 and TRBJ2-1; 11 bases match TRBD2. Germline V CDR1 and CDR2: MNHNS, SASEGT. The CDR3 length is 14 residues. The J segment lost 10 bases and the V segment lost 4 bases, leaving 6 bases of the junction unmatched. Here the CDR3 DNA reads TGTGCCAGCAGTGTTAGCGGGGGGGCGAGGGAGCAGTTCTTC. Residues: CASSVSGGAREQFF.

J is TRBJ2-6 and V is TRBV28, with D uncertain. V was clipped by 4 bases and J by 0 bases, with 13 bases between them. The germline CDR1 and CDR2 sequences are MDHEN and SYDVKM. This CDR3 spans 17 amino acids. The CDR3 loop reads CASSSRLPSSGANVLTF. The CDR3 DNA sequence: TGTGCCAGCAGTTCGAGGTTACCTAGCTCTGGGGCCAACGTCCTGACTTTC.

The genes are TRBV5-1 and TRBJ2-3, with 8 bases aligning to TRBD1. Unmatched junction bases numbered 5, after V lost 4 bases and J lost 4 bases. Germline loops: CDR1 SGHRS, CDR2 YFSETQ. This CDR3 spans 14 amino acids. The chain's CDR3 is CASSPVQGADTQYF. The CDR3 coding sequence is TGCGCCAGCAGCCCCGTACAGGGGGCAGATACGCAGTATTTT. Drawing the rest from reference TRBV5-1 and TRBJ2-3, the complete variable domain is KAGVTQTPRYLIKTRGQQVTLSCSPISGHRSVSWYQQTPGQGLQFLFEYFSETQRNKGNFPGRFSGRQFSNSRSEMNVSTLELGDSALYLCASSPVQGADTQYFGPGTRLTVL.

The chain couples TRBV7-2 to TRBJ2-5, with 9 bases identical to TRBD2. CDR3 length equals 15 residues. Germline values: CDR1 SGHTA, CDR2 FQGNSA. V was pared by 1 base and J by 3 bases, with 3 bases of the junction left unmatched. CDR3 region: CASSLGRGGKETQYF. CDR3 DNA sequence: TGTGCCAGCAGCTTAGGGCGGGGGGGAAAAGAGACCCAGTACTTC.

V and J are TRBV4-3 and TRBJ2-3, with D possibly being TRBD1 (6 bases). The CDR3 covers 17 residues. Germline lookup yields CDR1 LGHNA and CDR2 YSLEER. Trimming took off 3 bases at V and 3 bases at J, with 19 bases between the two ends. The DNA for the CDR3 is TGCGCCAGCAGCCAGGGGGCAGGCGGGCGAAGAACAGATACGCAGTATTTT. Protein: CASSQGAGGRRTDTQYF.

The chain employs TRBV2 and TRBJ2-5; D call uncertain. The end of the DNA aligns better with TRBJ2-7, so the J call may be wrong. Germline values: CDR1 SNHLY, CDR2 FYNNEI. The length of the CDR3 is 13 residues. The CDR3 nucleotides are TGTGCCTCAGTTAGAGGCCTCTCCTACGAGCAGTACTTC. Translation: CASVRGLSYEQYF.

This rearrangement joins TRBV4-2 to TRBJ1-2; D not resolved. The CDR3 is made up of 16 amino acids. CDR1 is LGHNA and CDR2 is YNFKEQ in the germline V gene. Trimming removed 1 base at V and 5 bases at J, with 17 bases between. In DNA, the CDR3 is TGTGCCAGCAGCCAAGGGAGGACTCTTCTGTTTTATGGCTACACCTTC. This codes for CASSQGRTLLFYGYTF.

On this clone itself: Distinct nucleotide sequences in the sample also encode this CDR3. The V and J genes are TRBV7-8 and TRBJ1-6, with TRBD1 identical over 10 bases. V shed 5 bases and J 1 base; nucleotides not matched to a gene: 5. Germline-derived CDR1 and CDR2 are SGHVS and FQNEAQ. This CDR3 is built from 17 residues. CDR3 residues: CASSPRTGGSYNSPLHF. The CDR3, as DNA: TGTGCCAGCAGCCCGAGGACAGGGGGATCCTATAATTCACCCCTCCACTTT.

The V call is TRBV28, the J call TRBJ1-2; D ambiguous. Deletions cut 4 bases from V and 8 bases from J, with 11 bases between. The germline gives CDR1 MDHEN, CDR2 SYDVKM. The CDR3 is 12 amino acids. This CDR3 reads CASSWGGRGYTF. CDR3 bases: TGTGCCAGCAGTTGGGGAGGAAGGGGCTACACCTTC.

The chain couples TRBV19 to TRBJ2-2, with TRBD2 as a possible D gene (5 bases). V was trimmed by 7 bases and J by 3 bases, leaving 12 bases between them. CDR3 size: 14 residues. Germline assignment: CDR1 LNHDA and CDR2 SQIVND (reference sequence). CDR3 DNA: TGTGCCAGTATTCAAGAGGGCTACACCGGGGAGCTGTTTTTT. Encoded protein: CASIQEGYTGELFF. Full variable domain (rest looked up from reference TRBV19 and TRBJ2-2): DGGITQSPKYLFRKEGQNVTLSCEQNLNHDAMYWYRQDPGQGLRLIYYSQIVNDFQKGDIAEGYSVSREKKESFPLTVTSAQKNPTAFYLCASIQEGYTGELFFGEGSRLTVL.

The J gene is TRBJ1-2, the V gene TRBV28; possibly TRBD1 for D (5 bases). With 4 bases removed from V and 3 bases from J, the gap between germline ends came to 15 bases. The CDR3 contains 15 residues. Germline V gene sequence: CDR1 MDHEN, CDR2 SYDVKM. The CDR3 DNA reads as TGTGCCAGCAGTTCATGGGCGCGGGGGGACTATGGCTACACCTTC. This sequence encodes CASSSWARGDYGYTF.

In nucleotides, the CDR3 is TGTGCCAGCAGACCTGGGGGGACAGGGAGCCACGAGCAGTACTTC. As protein: CASRPGGTGSHEQYF. This chain joins TRBV28 and TRBJ2-7; 9 bases agree with TRBD1. CDR3 length: 15 amino acids. Germline assignment: CDR1 MDHEN and CDR2 SYDVKM. After removal of 6 bases from V and 5 bases from J, the junction contained 11 bases not matched to a gene.

In DNA, the CDR3 is TGTGCCAGCAGCGTAGACAGCTCTAATGAAAAACTGTTTTTT. This encodes CASSVDSSNEKLFF. V gene TRBV9 combines with J gene TRBJ1-4, with D unclear. Germline-derived CDR1 and CDR2 are SGDLS and YYNGEE. The CDR3 is 14 amino acids. Between the trimmed V and J ends, which lost 0 bases and 3 bases, there was a span of 6 bases.

This chain joins TRBV29-1 and TRBJ2-7, with D tentatively TRBD1 (5 bases). V shed 4 bases and J shed 4 bases, with 14 bases lying between them. The CDR3 has 13 amino acids. Looked up from germline, CDR1 is SQVTM and CDR2 is ANQGSEA. The CDR3 is CSVGTPDTYEQYF. The CDR3 DNA follows: TGCAGCGTTGGAACCCCGGACACGTACGAGCAGTACTTC.